Listed below are T cell receptor beta chains from one sample, sequenced in a study of PD-1 blockade in classical Hodgkin lymphoma. The protocol was immunoSEQ multiplex PCR, while the TCRdb copy is restricted to in-frame clones and leaves out a portion. Among thousands of clones listed, approximately 80% were seen once. Source: CD8+ T cells from blood, taken before the fourth cycle of nivolumab. The receptors shown here come from a human donor with classical Hodgkin lymphoma. Both conserved end residues are part of each CDR3. D genes are given only for firm matches. Clone sizes are given selectively: once, few, many, or a class where the clone is expanded.

D gene	J gene	clone size	V gene	CDR3 protein	CDR3 DNA
TRBD1	TRBJ2-3	NA	TRBV4-1	CASSQGQGGSTDTQYF	TGCGCCAGCAGCCAGGGACAGGGTGGTAGCACAGATACGCAGTATTTT
NA	TRBJ1-5	few	TRBV4-1	CASKEEGGPNQPQHF	TGCGCCAGCAAAGAAGAGGGGGGCCCGAATCAGCCCCAGCATTTT
NA	TRBJ2-7	NA	TRBV7-9	CASSLGESHEQYF	TGTGCCAGCAGCTTAGGGGAGTCCCACGAGCAGTACTTC
NA	TRBJ1-1	NA	TRBV7-9	CASSLVQEEAFF	TGTGCCAGCAGCTTAGTCCAGGAGGAAGCTTTCTTT
NA	TRBJ1-1	once	TRBV19	CASSILGGGSEAFF	TGTGCCAGTAGTATACTAGGGGGAGGAAGTGAAGCTTTCTTT
NA	TRBJ2-7	NA	TRBV11-1	CASSNDLSYEQYF	TGTGCCAGCAGCAACGATCTGTCCTACGAGCAGTACTTC
NA	TRBJ2-7	NA	TRBV27	CASRAPFGGAQYF	TGTGCCAGCAGGGCCCCCTTCGGGGGCGCGCAGTACTTC
NA	TRBJ1-1	large	TRBV7-3	CASSLTGGAGIEAFF	TGTGCCAGCAGCCTCACCGGTGGGGCCGGTATTGAAGCTTTCTTT
NA	TRBJ2-5	NA	TRBV18	CASSPRETQYF	TGTGCCAGCTCACCTCGAGAGACCCAGTACTTC
NA	TRBJ1-1	few	TRBV18	CASSPSSSGFTAFF	TGTGCCAGCTCACCTTCGTCCTCCGGGTTTACGGCTTTCTTT
NA	TRBJ1-5	NA	TRBV7-9	CASSWSALGDQPQHF	TGTGCCAGCAGCTGGTCCGCTCTTGGGGATCAGCCCCAGCATTTT
NA	TRBJ2-7	NA	TRBV30	CAWSVIGYEQYF	TGTGCCTGGAGTGTCATCGGCTACGAGCAGTACTTC
NA	TRBJ2-7	NA	TRBV5-4	CASSLTDEQYF	TGTGCCAGCAGCCTGACAGACGAGCAGTACTTC
TRBD1	TRBJ1-1	NA	TRBV5-6	CASSLNRGLSAFF	TGTGCCAGCAGCTTGAACAGGGGACTGTCAGCTTTCTTT
NA	TRBJ1-1	NA	TRBV14	CASSPWATEAFF	TGTGCCAGCAGCCCCTGGGCGACCGAAGCTTTCTTT
NA	TRBJ2-7	NA	TRBV21-1	CASSTRTGFYEQYF	TGTGCCAGCAGCACCCGGACAGGGTTCTACGAGCAGTACTTC
TRBD1	TRBJ1-1	once	TRBV30	CAWNSGGNTEAFF	TGTGCCTGGAATTCAGGGGGGAACACTGAAGCTTTCTTT
NA	TRBJ2-2	NA	TRBV6-4	CASSERRTGELFF	TGTGCCAGCAGTGAAAGACGGACCGGGGAGCTGTTTTTT
NA	TRBJ2-1	NA	TRBV15	CATSRGRGRENEQFF	TGTGCCACCAGCAGAGGGAGGGGGCGCGAGAATGAGCAGTTCTTC
TRBD1	TRBJ1-1	medium-sized	TRBV4-1	CASSQQNDRENTEAFF	TGCGCCAGCAGCCAGCAGAACGACAGGGAGAACACTGAAGCTTTCTTT
NA	TRBJ1-4	NA	TRBV2	CAASTGEGHSEKLFF	TGTGCCGCCAGCACTGGAGAGGGGCATAGTGAAAAACTGTTTTTT
NA	TRBJ2-7	NA	TRBV29-1	CSVEAGRNYEQYF	TGCAGCGTTGAAGCAGGGCGGAATTACGAGCAGTACTTC
NA	TRBJ1-2	NA	TRBV27	CASFRPGYDYTF	TGTGCCAGCTTTCGCCCAGGGTATGACTACACCTTC
NA	TRBJ2-1	NA	TRBV10-3	CAIRDGDYNEQFF	TGTGCCATCAGGGACGGAGACTACAATGAGCAGTTCTTC
TRBD1	TRBJ1-1	NA	TRBV7-9	CASSFQGETEAFF	TGTGCCAGCAGCTTCCAGGGGGAGACTGAAGCTTTCTTT
NA	TRBJ1-1	NA	TRBV28	CASGSTGRDTEAFF	TGTGCCAGCGGATCTACAGGGAGGGACACTGAAGCTTTCTTT
TRBD1	TRBJ1-5	NA	TRBV6-1	CASSVTGDSNQPQHF	TGTGCCAGCAGTGTGACAGGGGATAGCAATCAGCCCCAGCATTTT
NA	TRBJ2-3	NA	TRBV15	CATGEQGTTDTQYF	TGTGCCACCGGGGAACAGGGAACCACAGATACGCAGTATTTT
TRBD1	TRBJ2-7	NA	TRBV2	CASNTPINTRQGAVTYEQYF	TGTGCCAGCAATACCCCCATTAACACTCGACAGGGGGCAGTAACCTACGAGCAGTACTTC
NA	TRBJ1-1	NA	TRBV6-1	CASQTRVHTEAFF	TGTGCCAGTCAGACCCGAGTACACACTGAAGCTTTCTTT
TRBD1	TRBJ1-2	NA	TRBV7-2	CASSLGGFWGQPVDGYTF	TGTGCCAGCAGCTTAGGGGGCTTTTGGGGACAGCCTGTGGATGGCTACACCTTC
NA	TRBJ2-3	NA	TRBV4-1	CASSQDRDTQYF	TGCGCCAGCAGCCAAGATCGGGATACGCAGTATTTT
TRBD1	TRBJ1-1	few	TRBV5-1	CASSIGTGALNTEAFF	TGCGCCAGCAGCATCGGGACAGGGGCGCTTAACACTGAAGCTTTCTTT
NA	TRBJ1-1	NA	TRBV2	CASRQQPTEAFF	TGTGCCAGCAGGCAGCAGCCCACTGAAGCTTTCTTT
NA	TRBJ2-5	NA	TRBV6-5	CASSPGEETQYF	TGTGCCAGCTCCCCCGGGGAAGAGACCCAGTACTTC
NA	TRBJ2-6	NA	TRBV11-2	CASSLPPGSGANVLTF	TGTGCCAGCAGCTTGCCCCCAGGGTCTGGGGCCAACGTCCTGACTTTC
NA	TRBJ1-1	NA	TRBV19	CASRLALNTEAFF	TGTGCCAGTCGATTGGCCCTGAACACTGAAGCTTTCTTT
NA	TRBJ2-7	NA	TRBV4-1	CASSQGSGGYEQYF	TGCGCCAGCAGCCAAGGGTCAGGCGGGTACGAGCAGTACTTC